This TCR beta chain was documented in a study of T cells in Graves' hyperthyroidism and ophthalmopathy (dated by TCRdb to between 2018 and 2021). Notes on the research overall: Peripheral blood was sampled at the time of initial diagnosis, prior to any treatment. TCR V-J signatures able to tell the groups apart were searched for in a discovery cohort of around 95 patients, of whom approximately 40 had Graves' ophthalmopathy and around 57 had stable Graves' hyperthyroidism. Whether ophthalmopathy could be predicted prospectively was tested in an independent validation cohort made up of approximately 19 hyperthyroidism patients plus 17 patients who later progressed to ophthalmopathy. The 100 discovery patients were randomly split 7:3 into training and test sets. The study also compared thyroid tissue and blood T-cell repertoires from a handful of Graves' hyperthyroidism patients. Following sampling, methimazole starting at 30 mg daily was given to hyperthyroidism patients, and high-dose intravenous methylprednisolone was given to ophthalmopathy patients. The paper reports TCR Vbeta CDR3 sequencing of 135 peripheral blood samples: some 44 ophthalmopathy, about 75 hyperthyroidism and around 17 progressor patients. Study-wide conclusions, independent of this receptor: In validation, the model predicted progression to ophthalmopathy with 60% to 71% sensitivity and about 73% specificity, a median of 6.5 months before onset. Most expanded thyroid clonotypes (frequency above 0.001) were also detected in blood, suggesting blood repertoires may reflect thyroid immune responses. In cross-validation, a model built on a 13 V-J signature told ophthalmopathy apart from stable hyperthyroidism with 87.88% sensitivity and around 84% specificity, and in testing the same model reached 80%/75%. Sample size was not statistically predetermined, and investigators were not blinded to group allocation.

Stable Graves' hyperthyroidism was defined as no progression to ophthalmopathy during 18 months of follow-up. Hyperthyroidism patients were newly diagnosed, had a disease duration of under 2 months, and were aged 18 to 65 years. Patients with uncontrolled infections, other autoimmune diseases, pregnancy or lactation were excluded. Diagnoses relied on clinical symptoms, serum thyroxine and TRAb, thyroid ultrasound and orbital computed tomography. Ficoll-Paque density gradient centrifugation was used to isolate PBMCs from about 9.4 ml of fresh peripheral blood. Trizol reagent was used to extract total RNA, and RNA quality was then checked on an Agilent 2100 Bioanalyzer. This clonotype has a count of ten or more. Its antigen specificity is not known. Qualities for individual bases were not recorded, and no much larger clone is one base off. TCR beta CDR3 regions were amplified from RNA transcripts. A first-round RT-PCR of the TCR CDR3 used the HTBI primer set with the Qiagen OneStep RT-PCR kit. The libraries were constructed in a second round of multiplex PCR and then size-selected and purified. Sequencing of the libraries was done on an Illumina HiSeq2000 using paired-end 100 bp reads. Per the original workflow: SOAPnuke was used to process the raw data, removing reads that contained adapters or uncalled bases, had a mean Phred below 15, or lacked an exact match to the constant primer or identifier. High-quality paired reads were merged using COPE v1.2.5, and each unique nucleotide sequence was defined as a clonotype. MiTCR v1.1 was used to align clonotypes to the IMGT TRBV, TRBD and TRBJ reference segments. The analysis was restricted to V-J combinations with a frequency above 0.0001, which together covered about 99% of the repertoires. The TCS score was defined as the ratio of F50 (clonal expansion) to E x V (chaos), calculated using BLOSUM62-based TCRdist between CDR3 peptides within each V-J. Welch's t-statistics and random forest reduced around 520 V-J features to some 14, which were used in a naive Bayes classifier (R e1071). TCRdb cleaned the public reads at Q25 with fastp, built clones with MiXCR and kept in-frame beta chains. Every entry covers one CDR3 protein and lists the most common genes and DNA from its rows. The V and J calls here are based on TCRdb, not the publication. The sample table contains about 210,000 distinct CDR3 sequences; only one count was recorded for 15% to 20% of them. The ten largest account for under 65% of the sample.

From the cysteine up to the phenylalanine, the CDR3 has a length of 13 residues. The read is trimmed to its CDR3 DNA, 39 bases read in frame from base 1. A distance of 13 bases separates the germline ends of V and J, which lose 6 bases and 5 bases respectively. The sequence links TRBV12-3 or TRBV12-4 to TRBJ2-5, with a weak D call of TRBD1 (5 bases match). The receptor's source is a man aged 50-60 years with Graves' hyperthyroidism. The sequenced sample was blood. The nucleotides read TGTGCCAGCAGCAGGGCGTTCGGGGAGACCCAGTACTTC. Translated, this gives CASSRAFGETQYF.